The 9 T cell receptor beta chains below all came from one sample that was sequenced in a study of T cell responses to AZD1222 COVID-19 vaccine. Assay: immunoSEQ multiplex PCR; the TCRdb copy retains only in-frame clones and omits some. This sample has 30,000 to 35,000 clones, with about four fifths found just once. The material was peripheral blood, obtained 28 days after the second AZD1222 dose. The source is an adult who received the AZD1222 COVID-19 vaccine.

The chain has TRBV5-1 and TRBJ2-7; TRBD1 matches at 7 bases. CDR1 is SGHRS, CDR2 YFSETQ, per germline. The junction had 6 bases not matched to a gene; V was cut back by 5 bases and J by 4 bases. The CDR3 contains 13 residues. The CDR3 region has the DNA TGCGCCAGCAGGAGGGACAGCTCGTACGAGCAGTACGTC. This codes for CASRRDSSYEQYV.

V usage is TRBV10-1 and J usage is TRBJ1-3; D might be TRBD1 (5 bases). The CDR3 runs 14 residues. Deletions cut 9 bases from V and 2 bases from J, with 14 bases between. Germline loops: CDR1 WNHNN, CDR2 SYGVQD (reference sequence). The CDR3, as DNA: TGCGCCAGTAAGGGGACCGCGACTGGAAACACCATATATTTT. Protein sequence: CASKGTATGNTIYF.

This clone has only a few counts. This chain connects TRBV6-4 to TRBJ2-1; D may be TRBD1 (5 bases). Germline CDR1 is MRHNA and CDR2 is SNTAGT. The CDR3 totals 13 residues. Trimming left V 0 bases short and J 5 bases short, with 5 bases between. The CDR3 DNA sequence: TGTGCCAGCAGTGACTCGGACAACAATGAGCAGTTCTTC. It translates to CASSDSDNNEQFF.

The chain recombines TRBV4-3 with TRBJ2-2, with 9 bases lining up with TRBD1. The CDR3 contains 15 residues. The V gene's germline CDR1 is LGHNA and CDR2 YSLEER. After removal of 6 bases from V and 3 bases from J, the junction contained 5 bases not matched to a gene. This CDR3 reads CASSPTGGYTGELFF. The CDR3 coding sequence is TGCGCCAGCAGTCCGACAGGGGGGTACACCGGGGAGCTGTTTTTT.

V is TRBV20-1 and J is TRBJ2-1; D is unclear. Trimming took 6 bases from V and 8 from J, leaving 11 bases between them. Germline CDR1 is DFQATT and CDR2 is SNEGSKA (reference sequence). This CDR3 has 11 residues. The CDR3 is CSAPEVDEQFF. The CDR3 DNA reads TGCAGTGCGCCCGAAGTGGATGAGCAGTTCTTC.

This clone has just a few counts. The chain carries TRBV12-3 or TRBV12-4 and TRBJ2-2; D might be TRBD2 (5 bases). This CDR3 spans 13 amino acids. V lost 8 bases to trimming and J lost 6 bases, with 13 bases between them. The CDR3 protein is CASFRTGSGELFF. The CDR3 DNA sequence: TGTGCCAGCTTCCGCACGGGGTCCGGGGAGCTGTTTTTT.

This chain joins TRBV19 and TRBJ1-2, with TRBD1 identical over 7 bases. Trimming at V came to 8 bases and at J to 5 bases, leaving 11 bases not matched to a gene. The CDR3 runs 14 residues. Germline V gene sequence: CDR1 LNHDA, CDR2 SQIVND (reference sequence). CDR3 region: CASREQGGDYGYTF. The CDR3 nucleotides are TGTGCCAGTCGAGAGCAGGGGGGGGATTATGGCTACACCTTC. The entire variable domain, with the rest obtained from reference TRBV19 and TRBJ1-2, is as follows: DGGITQSPKYLFRKEGQNVTLSCEQNLNHDAMYWYRQDPGQGLRLIYYSQIVNDFQKGDIAEGYSVSREKKESFPLTVTSAQKNPTAFYLCASREQGGDYGYTFGSGTRLTVV.

The V call is TRBV4-2, the J call TRBJ2-4, with 7 bases fitting TRBD2. V was clipped by 0 bases and J by 2 bases; unmatched bases: 7. The germline CDR1 and CDR2 sequences are LGHNA and YNFKEQ. This CDR3 region has 17 residues. CDR3 DNA: TGTGCCAGCAGCCAAGATATTCCTAGCGGACCCAAAAACATTCAGTACTTC. It yields the protein CASSQDIPSGPKNIQYF.

DNA for the CDR3: TGTGCCAGCAGTTACTCGAGAGACCCCGACATGGGGGATACGCAGTATTTT. It yields the protein CASSYSRDPDMGDTQYF. The chain joins TRBV6-2 or TRBV6-3 to TRBJ2-3, with no clear D. The CDR3 runs to 17 residues. CDR1 is MNHEY and CDR2 is SVGEGT in the germline V gene. The ends were cut back, 0 bases at V and 6 bases at J, with 19 bases in the middle.